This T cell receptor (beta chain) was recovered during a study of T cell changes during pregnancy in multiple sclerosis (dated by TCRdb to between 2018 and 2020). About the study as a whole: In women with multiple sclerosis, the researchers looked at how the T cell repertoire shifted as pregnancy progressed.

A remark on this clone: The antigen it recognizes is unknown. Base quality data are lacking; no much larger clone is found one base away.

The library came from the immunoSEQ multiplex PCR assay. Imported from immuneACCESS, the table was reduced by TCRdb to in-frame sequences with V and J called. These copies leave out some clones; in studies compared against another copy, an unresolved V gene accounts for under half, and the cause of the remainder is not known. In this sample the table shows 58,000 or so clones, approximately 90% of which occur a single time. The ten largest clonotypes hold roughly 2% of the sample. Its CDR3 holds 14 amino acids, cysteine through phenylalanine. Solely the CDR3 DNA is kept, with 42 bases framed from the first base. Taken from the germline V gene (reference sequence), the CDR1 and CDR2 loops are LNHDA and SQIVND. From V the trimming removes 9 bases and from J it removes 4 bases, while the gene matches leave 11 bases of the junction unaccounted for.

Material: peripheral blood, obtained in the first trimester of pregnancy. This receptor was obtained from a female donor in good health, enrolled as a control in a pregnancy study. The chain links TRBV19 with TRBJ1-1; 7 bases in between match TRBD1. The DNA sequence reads TGTGCCAGCGCCCCCGGTCAGGGGGGCACTGAAGCTTTCTTT. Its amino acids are CASAPGQGGTEAFF.